The 14 T cell receptor beta chains below all came from one sample that was sequenced in a study of cytomegalovirus exposure and HLA in healthy donors. The PCR ran on 60 Vbeta and 13 Jbeta primers. Sequencing was performed with immunoSEQ multiplex PCR; in TCRdb, only in-frame clones are kept and a portion is missing. This table has approximately 150,000 clones, around 75% appearing once. Sequencing was carried out using PBMCs. Receptors were obtained from a man aged 18 to 30 in good health and CMV-seropositive.

The count of this clone is one. The rearrangement joins TRBV4-1 to TRBJ2-2, with 15 nucleotides matching TRBD2. CDR3 length equals 16 residues. Germline CDR1 and CDR2: MGHRA and YSYEKL. Trimming removed 4 bases from V and 6 bases from J; junction bases left unmatched: 3. CDR3: CASSPGLAGGPGELFF. The CDR3 DNA follows: TGCGCCAGCAGCCCAGGACTAGCGGGAGGGCCCGGGGAGCTGTTTTTT.

This chain uses TRBV5-1 with TRBJ2-1; no firm D call. The CDR3 is 13 amino acids. Germline CDR1 reads SGHRS; CDR2 reads YFSETQ. V shed 4 bases and J shed 6 bases, with 11 bases lying between them. The CDR3 bases are TGCGCCAGCAGCCCTGGCAGGCGCAATGAGCAGTTCTTC. Its protein is CASSPGRRNEQFF.

The chain has TRBV5-5 and TRBJ1-2, with 8 bases aligning to TRBD1. Germline V lookup: CDR1 SGHKS, CDR2 YYEKEE (reference sequence). The CDR3 is 16 residues long. Trimming at V came to 0 bases and at J to 1 base, leaving 5 bases not matched to a gene. The CDR3 nucleotides read TGTGCCAGCAGCTTGGATGTGACAGGGGTTAACTATGGCTACACCTTC. Translating it yields CASSLDVTGVNYGYTF.

The J gene is TRBJ2-5, the V gene TRBV28; TRBD2 matches 11 bases. CDR3 length: 17 amino acids. Trimming took 6 bases from V and 2 from J; bases not matched to a gene: 11. The germline CDR1 and CDR2 sequences are MDHEN and SYDVKM. Written as DNA, the CDR3 is TGTGCCAGCAGCCTAACCCCGGGACTAGCGGAACAAGAGACCCAGTACTTC. Amino acids: CASSLTPGLAEQETQYF.

The J gene is TRBJ1-2, the V gene TRBV10-1; TRBD1 aligns across 9 bases. CDR1 is WNHNN, CDR2 SYGVQD, per germline (reference sequence). The CDR3 runs 13 residues. J gave up 6 bases and V 5 bases, and 4 bases lay outside the gene matches. The chain's CDR3 is CASSWDREDGYTF. The CDR3 DNA sequence: TGCGCCAGCAGTTGGGACAGGGAGGATGGCTACACCTTC.

The chain employs TRBV7-9 and TRBJ2-2, with 9 nucleotides matching TRBD2. J was trimmed by 6 bases and V by 3 bases; bases with no gene match: 8. This CDR3 comprises 16 residues. Germline V gives CDR1 SEHNR, CDR2 FQNEAQ (reference sequence). The CDR3 spells CASSFSGTSSSGELFF. CDR3 DNA sequence: TGTGCCAGCAGCTTTTCCGGGACTAGCTCTTCCGGGGAGCTGTTTTTT.

The chain uses TRBV7-9 and TRBJ2-2; the D gene is possibly TRBD1 (6 bases). The V gene's germline CDR1 is SEHNR and CDR2 FQNEAQ (reference sequence). The V end was cut by 5 bases, the J end by 0 bases, with 10 bases between. The CDR3 sequence is 15 residues long. The CDR3 coding sequence is TGTGCCAGCAGCCCAAACAGGGCGAACACCGGGGAGCTGTTTTTT. Translated, it gives CASSPNRANTGELFF.

The rearrangement joins TRBV20-1 to TRBJ2-7; D is undetermined. CDR3 length equals 11 residues. CDR1 DFQATT and CDR2 SNEGSKA come from the germline V gene (reference sequence). The V gene lost 1 base and the J gene lost 5 bases, with 6 bases spanning the gap. CDR3 sequence reads: CSARVSHEQYF. The CDR3, as DNA: TGCAGTGCTAGAGTTAGTCACGAGCAGTACTTC.

The chain uses TRBV7-9 and TRBJ2-5; a possible D gene is TRBD2 (5 bases). V lost 0 bases and J lost 4, with 12 bases in between. The germline V gene encodes CDR1 SEHNR and CDR2 FQNEAQ (reference sequence). The CDR3 loop spans 15 amino acids. The CDR3 DNA reads TGTGCCAGCAGCTTAGCCATGGGCCTAGCAGAGACCCAGTACTTC. This translates into CASSLAMGLAETQYF.

V gene TRBV7-9 combines with J gene TRBJ2-1, with TRBD1 matching 9 bases. Germline CDR1 reads SEHNR; CDR2 reads FQNEAQ (reference sequence). This CDR3 spans 17 amino acids. The V segment lost 4 bases and the J segment 4 bases; nucleotides outside the gene matches: 11. The CDR3 loop is CASSSRWEGQGYNEQFF. The CDR3 DNA is TGTGCCAGCAGCTCAAGGTGGGAGGGACAGGGATACAATGAGCAGTTCTTC.

The chain combines TRBV5-4 with TRBJ2-5; 11 bases agree with TRBD2. The CDR3 has 16 amino acids. V shed 4 bases and J 1 base; nucleotides not matched to a gene: 6. CDR1 is SGHNT, CDR2 YYREEE, per germline (reference sequence). For the CDR3, the DNA is TGTGCCAGCAGCCCAGGGACTAGCGGACGCCAAGAGACCCAGTACTTC. It specifies CASSPGTSGRQETQYF.

The rearrangement links TRBV7-2 to TRBJ1-2; TRBD1 agrees at 8 bases. The CDR3 totals 15 residues. CDR1 is SGHTA and CDR2 is FQGNSA in the germline V gene. With V trimmed by 5 bases and J by 0 bases, 5 bases remained unmatched. The CDR3 sequence: CASSPRQGSNYGYTF. The CDR3 DNA reads as TGTGCCAGCAGCCCCAGACAGGGGTCTAACTATGGCTACACCTTC.

The rearrangement joins TRBV13 to TRBJ2-5, with D unclear. In germline, CDR1 is PRHDT, CDR2 FYEKMQ (reference sequence). The germline V and J ends were trimmed by 5 bases and 2 bases, with 15 bases remaining between them. The CDR3 loop spans 15 amino acids. CDR3 sequence reads: CASSERNRKQETQYF. The CDR3, as DNA: TGTGCCAGCAGCGAACGTAACAGAAAACAAGAGACCCAGTACTTC.

This clone has only a few counts. The rearrangement uses TRBV5-1 and TRBJ2-7; D not resolved. Germline V gives CDR1 SGHRS, CDR2 YFSETQ. Trimming shortened V by 0 bases and J by 1 base, and 8 bases separated the two germline ends. This CDR3 region has 14 residues. The CDR3 spells CASSLGGSSYEQYF. CDR3 bases: TGCGCCAGCAGCTTGGGAGGATCATCCTACGAGCAGTACTTC.